The clone carrying this TCR beta chain was detected many times. This record comes from a study of T cells in Graves' hyperthyroidism and ophthalmopathy. The germline gives CDR1 MNHNS, CDR2 SASEGT. This CDR3 is built from 15 residues. J was trimmed by 4 bases and V by 4 bases; bases with no gene match: 8. Graves' hyperthyroidism showing no ophthalmopathy progression within 18 months was considered stable. Amplification targeted TCR beta CDR3 regions from RNA transcripts. First-round RT-PCR of the TCR CDR3 relied on the HTBI primer set. TCRdb fed the multiplex PCR reads into MiXCR, producing one record per CDR3 protein. The repertoire holds about 550,000 distinct CDR3 sequences, with less than 25% as singletons.

The sequence was obtained from a man between 18 and 35 years old with Graves' hyperthyroidism. The chain links TRBV6-1 to TRBJ1-2; 8 nucleotides line up with TRBD1. The sequencing input was blood. CDR3 nucleotides: TGTGCCAGCAGTGCCGGACAGGGCGACCTCTATGGCTACACCTTC. Translated: CASSAGQGDLYGYTF.